These 2 T cell receptor beta chains were sequenced from one sample in a study of blood T cells in healthy people across ages. The use of a sample-barcoded 5' primer and a J-beta primer mix characterized a second PCR of roughly 7 to 11 cycles. TCRdb called the 5' RACE reads again in MiXCR, with one record for every CDR3 protein. The sample comprises 800,000 or so distinct CDR3 sequences, 20% to 25% of which are singletons, and 3% to 4% rests with the top ten. These same records also appear under a second study, on T cells of mothers and their children.

The sample consisted of blood. These receptors were obtained from a boy younger than 18 in good health.

This clonotype has just a few counts. The chain employs TRBV12-3 or TRBV12-4 and TRBJ2-3; 7 bases fit TRBD1. This CDR3 spans 15 amino acids. Trimming took 5 bases from V and 2 from J; bases not matched to a gene: 7. The CDR3 nucleotides are TGTGCCAGCAGTCCAACAGGGGTAGCCACAGATACGCAGTATTTT. This gives the protein CASSPTGVATDTQYF.

This clonotype was counted many times. The chain combines TRBV20-1 with TRBJ2-1, with a weak D call TRBD2 (6 bases). The V gene's germline CDR1 is DFQATT and CDR2 SNEGSKA (reference sequence). Between the trimmed V and J ends, which lost 3 bases and 3 bases, there was a span of 21 bases. CDR3 length: 17 amino acids. This CDR3 is CSASAGSDSPNYNEQFF. The CDR3 DNA sequence: TGCAGTGCTAGCGCGGGGAGCGACAGCCCTAACTACAATGAGCAGTTCTTC.